Each of the 5 T cell receptor beta chains below was sequenced from the same sample in a study of blood T cells in healthy people across ages. A second PCR, run for roughly 7 to 11 cycles, used a sample-barcoded 5' primer plus a J-beta primer mix. A single record per CDR3 protein comes from TCRdb applying MiXCR to the 5' RACE reads. The sample has some 780,000 distinct CDR3 sequences; around 50% are singletons. Sequencing input: blood. The source is a man aged 35-49 years in good health.

The rearrangement links TRBV6-2 or TRBV6-3 to TRBJ2-5, with D tentatively TRBD1 (5 bases). The V end lost 8 bases, the J end lost 5 bases, and 15 bases lay between the germline ends. Per germline, CDR1 MNHEY and CDR2 SVGEGT. The CDR3 spans 13 residues. CDR3 loop: CASAFQGWETQYF. As DNA, the CDR3 is TGTGCCAGCGCATTTCAGGGATGGGAGACCCAGTACTTC.

The chain recombines TRBV5-5 with TRBJ2-2; D gene unclear. Per germline, CDR1 SGHKS and CDR2 YYEKEE (reference sequence). There are 16 residues in the CDR3. Between the trimmed V and J ends, which lost 0 bases and 7 bases, there was a span of 16 bases. The CDR3 loop reads CASSLVMLAMDGELFF. The CDR3 DNA sequence: TGTGCCAGCAGCTTGGTGATGTTAGCAATGGACGGGGAGCTGTTTTTT. Based on the CDR3 plus reference TRBV5-5 and TRBJ2-2, the full variable domain is DAGVTQSPTHLIKTRGQQVTLRCSPISGHKSVSWYQQVLGQGPQFIFQYYEKEERGRGNFPDRFSARQFPNYSSELNVNALLLGDSALYLCASSLVMLAMDGELFFGEGSRLTVL.

The V and J genes are TRBV4-2 and TRBJ2-7, with 9 nucleotides matching TRBD2. CDR1 and CDR2 from the germline V gene are LGHNA and YNFKEQ. The CDR3 runs 17 residues. The V and J ends lost 0 bases and 0 bases, in that order; junction bases with no gene match: 6. CDR3 DNA: TGTGCCAGCAGCCAAGAAGTAGCGGGAGAGATCTCCTACGAGCAGTACTTC. Protein: CASSQEVAGEISYEQYF.

The chain is built from TRBV18 and TRBJ2-1; D gene unclear. The CDR3 runs 14 residues. V was trimmed by 0 bases and J by 6 bases, leaving 9 bases between them. In germline, CDR1 is KGHSH, CDR2 LQKENI. CDR3 in DNA: TGTGCCAGCTCACCACCGAGCAGGACCAATGAGCAGTTCTTC. This sequence encodes CASSPPSRTNEQFF.

This clonotype was found a few times. This chain connects TRBV5-4 to TRBJ2-7, with 7 nucleotides matching TRBD1. The germline V gene encodes CDR1 SGHNT and CDR2 YYREEE (reference sequence). The CDR3 runs to 15 residues. J gave up 6 bases and V 0 bases, and 9 bases lay outside the gene matches. In DNA, the CDR3 is TGTGCCAGCAGCTTGGACGGGCAGGGGGTAGGCGAGCAGTACTTC. It specifies CASSLDGQGVGEQYF.